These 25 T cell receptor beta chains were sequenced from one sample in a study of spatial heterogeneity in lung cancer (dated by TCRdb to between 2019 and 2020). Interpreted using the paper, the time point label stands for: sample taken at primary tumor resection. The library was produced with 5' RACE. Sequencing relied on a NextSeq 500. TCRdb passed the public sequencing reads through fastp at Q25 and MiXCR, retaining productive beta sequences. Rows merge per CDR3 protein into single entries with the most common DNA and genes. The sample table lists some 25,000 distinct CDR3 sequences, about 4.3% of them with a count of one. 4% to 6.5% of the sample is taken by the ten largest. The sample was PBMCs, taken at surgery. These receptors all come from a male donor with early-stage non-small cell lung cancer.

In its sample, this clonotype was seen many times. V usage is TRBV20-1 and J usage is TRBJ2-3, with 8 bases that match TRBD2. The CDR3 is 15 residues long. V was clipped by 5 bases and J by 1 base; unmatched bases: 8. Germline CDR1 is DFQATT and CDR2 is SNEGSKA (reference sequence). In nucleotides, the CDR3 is TGCAGTGCTCCCCCCATGCGGGGGGGCACAGATACGCAGTATTTT. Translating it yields CSAPPMRGGTDTQYF.

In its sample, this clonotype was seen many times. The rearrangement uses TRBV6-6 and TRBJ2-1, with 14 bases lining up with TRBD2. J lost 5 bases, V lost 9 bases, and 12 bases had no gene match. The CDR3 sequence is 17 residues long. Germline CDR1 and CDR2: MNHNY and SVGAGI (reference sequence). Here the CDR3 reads CASTGLAGASTNNEQFF. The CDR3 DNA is TGTGCCAGTACGGGACTAGCGGGGGCCTCAACCAACAATGAGCAGTTCTTC.

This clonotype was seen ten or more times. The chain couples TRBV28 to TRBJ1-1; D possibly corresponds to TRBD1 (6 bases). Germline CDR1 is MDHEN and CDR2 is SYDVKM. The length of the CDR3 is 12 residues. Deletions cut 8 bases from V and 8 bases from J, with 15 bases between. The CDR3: CASETGYREAFF. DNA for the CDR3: TGTGCCAGCGAAACAGGGTATCGGGAAGCTTTCTTT.

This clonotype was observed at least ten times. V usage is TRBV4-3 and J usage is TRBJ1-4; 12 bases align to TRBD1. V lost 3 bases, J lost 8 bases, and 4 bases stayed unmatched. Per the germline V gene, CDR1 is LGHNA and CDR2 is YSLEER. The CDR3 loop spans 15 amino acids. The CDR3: CASSQGQGAWEKLFF. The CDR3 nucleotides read TGCGCCAGCAGCCAGGGACAGGGGGCGTGGGAAAAACTGTTTTTT.

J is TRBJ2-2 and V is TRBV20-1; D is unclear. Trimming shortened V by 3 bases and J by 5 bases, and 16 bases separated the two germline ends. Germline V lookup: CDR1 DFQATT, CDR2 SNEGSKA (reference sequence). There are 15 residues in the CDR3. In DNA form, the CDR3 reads TGCAGTGCTAGTTCTCGGCTAGGTCCGACCGGGGAGCTGTTTTTT. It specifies CSASSRLGPTGELFF.

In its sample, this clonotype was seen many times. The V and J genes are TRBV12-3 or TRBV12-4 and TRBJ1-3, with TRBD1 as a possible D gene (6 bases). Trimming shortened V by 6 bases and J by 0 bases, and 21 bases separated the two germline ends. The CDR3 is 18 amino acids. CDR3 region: CASRDIINRETSGNTIYF. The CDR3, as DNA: TGTGCCAGCAGAGACATCATCAACAGGGAGACCTCTGGAAACACCATATATTTT.

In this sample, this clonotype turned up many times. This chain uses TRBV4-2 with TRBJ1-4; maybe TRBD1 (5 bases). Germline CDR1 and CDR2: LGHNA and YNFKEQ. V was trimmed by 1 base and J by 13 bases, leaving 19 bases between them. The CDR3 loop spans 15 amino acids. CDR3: CASSQVGATGQGLFF. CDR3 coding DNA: TGTGCCAGCAGCCAAGTCGGGGCGACCGGTCAAGGACTGTTTTTT.

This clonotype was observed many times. The CDR3 DNA reads TGTGCCAGCAGCCAAGGGGGATCTAGCGGGGGCACAGATACGCAGTATTTT. Translating it yields CASSQGGSSGGTDTQYF. V usage is TRBV3-1 and J usage is TRBJ2-3, with 9 bases matching TRBD2. The CDR3 extends over 17 amino acids. Germline CDR1 reads LGHDT; CDR2 reads YNNKEL (reference sequence). The V gene end was trimmed by 1 base and the J gene end by 1 base; junction bases not matched to a gene: 6.

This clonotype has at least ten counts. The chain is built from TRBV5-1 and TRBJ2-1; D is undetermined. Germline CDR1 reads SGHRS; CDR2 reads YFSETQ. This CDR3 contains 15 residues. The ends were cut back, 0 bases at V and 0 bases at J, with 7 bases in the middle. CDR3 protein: CASSLVTSSYNEQFF. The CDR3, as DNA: TGCGCCAGCAGCTTGGTCACGAGCTCCTACAATGAGCAGTTCTTC.

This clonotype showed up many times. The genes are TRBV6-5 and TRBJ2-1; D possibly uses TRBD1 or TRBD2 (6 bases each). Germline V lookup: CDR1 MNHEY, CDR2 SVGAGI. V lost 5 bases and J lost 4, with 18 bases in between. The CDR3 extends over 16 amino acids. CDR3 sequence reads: CASSTLALGAYNEQFF. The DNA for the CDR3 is TGTGCCAGCAGTACCCTAGCGTTGGGGGCTTACAATGAGCAGTTCTTC.

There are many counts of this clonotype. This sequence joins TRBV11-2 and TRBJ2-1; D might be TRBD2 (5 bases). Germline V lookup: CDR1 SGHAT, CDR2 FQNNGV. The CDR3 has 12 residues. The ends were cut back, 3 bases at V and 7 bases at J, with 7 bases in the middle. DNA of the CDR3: TGTGCCAGCAGCTTCCGGGGAAATGAGCAGTTCTTC. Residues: CASSFRGNEQFF.

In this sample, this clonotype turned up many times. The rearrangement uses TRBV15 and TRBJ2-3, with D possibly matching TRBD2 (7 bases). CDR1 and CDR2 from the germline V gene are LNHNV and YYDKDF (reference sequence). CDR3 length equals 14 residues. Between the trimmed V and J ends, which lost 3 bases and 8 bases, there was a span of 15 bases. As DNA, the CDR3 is TGTGCCACCAGCAGGGGTGAGGGGGGGAGTACGCAGTATTTT. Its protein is CATSRGEGGSTQYF.

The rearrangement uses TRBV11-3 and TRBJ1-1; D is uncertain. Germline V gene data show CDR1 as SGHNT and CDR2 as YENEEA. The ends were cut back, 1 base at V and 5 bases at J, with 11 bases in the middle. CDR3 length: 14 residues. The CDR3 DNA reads TGTGCCAGCAGCTTAGGAGGGCGAGGGACTGAAGCTTTCTTT. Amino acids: CASSLGGRGTEAFF.

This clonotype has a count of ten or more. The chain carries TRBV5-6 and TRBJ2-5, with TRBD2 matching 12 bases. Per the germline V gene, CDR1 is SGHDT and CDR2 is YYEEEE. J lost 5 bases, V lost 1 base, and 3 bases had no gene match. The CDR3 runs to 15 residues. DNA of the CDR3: TGTGCCAGCAGCTTGCAGACTAGCGGGGGTGAGACCCAGTACTTC. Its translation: CASSLQTSGGETQYF.

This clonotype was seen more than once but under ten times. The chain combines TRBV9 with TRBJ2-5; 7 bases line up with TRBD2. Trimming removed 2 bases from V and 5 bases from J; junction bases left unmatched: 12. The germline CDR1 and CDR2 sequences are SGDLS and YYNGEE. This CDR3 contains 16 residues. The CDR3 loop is CASSVSLASKGETQYF. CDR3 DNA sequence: TGTGCCAGCAGCGTCTCACTAGCGTCAAAGGGGGAGACCCAGTACTTC.

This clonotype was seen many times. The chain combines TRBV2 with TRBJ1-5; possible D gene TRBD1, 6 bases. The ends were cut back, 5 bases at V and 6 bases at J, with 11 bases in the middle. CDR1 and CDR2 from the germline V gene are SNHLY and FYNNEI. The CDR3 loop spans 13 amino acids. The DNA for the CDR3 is TGTGCCAGCAGTCAAGGGGGGGTTCAGCCCCAGCATTTT. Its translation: CASSQGGVQPQHF. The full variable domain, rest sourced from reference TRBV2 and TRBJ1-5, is EPEVTQTPSHQVTQMGQEVILRCVPISNHLYFYWYRQILGQKVEFLVSFYNNEISEKSEIFDDQFSVERPDGSNFTLKIRSTKLEDSAMYFCASSQGGVQPQHFGDGTRLSIL.

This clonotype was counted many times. The CDR3 region is CASSLTTGPQETQYF. In nucleotides, the CDR3 is TGCGCCAGCAGCTTAACAACGGGACCTCAAGAGACCCAGTACTTC. The gene calls are TRBV5-1 and TRBJ2-5, with D perhaps matching TRBD1 or TRBD2 (5 bases each). The CDR3 is 15 residues long. Germline V CDR1 and CDR2: SGHRS, YFSETQ. V shed 2 bases and J shed 2 bases, with 13 bases lying between them.

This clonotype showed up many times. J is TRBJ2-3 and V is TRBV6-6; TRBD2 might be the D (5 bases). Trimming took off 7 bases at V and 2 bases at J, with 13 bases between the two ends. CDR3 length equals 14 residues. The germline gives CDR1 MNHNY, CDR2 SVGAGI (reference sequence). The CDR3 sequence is CASNLARNTDTQYF. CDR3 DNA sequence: TGTGCCAGCAACTTAGCGCGGAACACAGATACGCAGTATTTT.

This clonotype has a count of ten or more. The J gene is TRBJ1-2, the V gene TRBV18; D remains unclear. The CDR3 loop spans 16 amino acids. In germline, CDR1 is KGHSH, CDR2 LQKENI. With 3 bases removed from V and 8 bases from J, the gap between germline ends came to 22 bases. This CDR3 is CASSPTAGPNAGGYTF. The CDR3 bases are TGTGCCAGCTCACCGACCGCAGGACCTAATGCGGGCGGCTACACCTTC. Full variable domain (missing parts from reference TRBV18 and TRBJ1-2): NAGVMQNPRHLVRRRGQEARLRCSPMKGHSHVYWYRQLPEEGLKFMVYLQKENIIDESGMPKERFSAEFPKEGPSILRIQQVVRGDSAAYFCASSPTAGPNAGGYTFGSGTRLTVV.

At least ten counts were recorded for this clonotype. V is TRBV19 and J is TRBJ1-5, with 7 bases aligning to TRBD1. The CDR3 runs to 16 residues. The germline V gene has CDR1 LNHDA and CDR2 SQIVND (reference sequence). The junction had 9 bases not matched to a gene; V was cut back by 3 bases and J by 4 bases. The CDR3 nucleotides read TGTGCCAGTAGTATGTGGCCCCCAGGGGGAAATCAGCCCCAGCATTTT. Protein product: CASSMWPPGGNQPQHF.

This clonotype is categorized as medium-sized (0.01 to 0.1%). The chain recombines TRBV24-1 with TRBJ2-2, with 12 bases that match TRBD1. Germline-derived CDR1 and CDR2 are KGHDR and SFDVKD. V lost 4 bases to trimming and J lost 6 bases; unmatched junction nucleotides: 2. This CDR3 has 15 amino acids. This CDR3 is CATSDRDRGPGELFF. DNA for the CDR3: TGTGCCACCAGTGACCGGGACAGGGGGCCCGGGGAGCTGTTTTTT.

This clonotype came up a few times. DNA for the CDR3: TGCAGTGCTCGACACACAGGGGGCTACGAGCAGTACTTC. Translated, it gives CSARHTGGYEQYF. The rearrangement uses TRBV20-1 and TRBJ2-7, with 8 bases lining up with TRBD1. The J segment lost 3 bases and the V segment lost 5 bases, leaving 6 bases of the junction unmatched. Germline values: CDR1 DFQATT, CDR2 SNEGSKA (reference sequence). The CDR3 has 13 residues.

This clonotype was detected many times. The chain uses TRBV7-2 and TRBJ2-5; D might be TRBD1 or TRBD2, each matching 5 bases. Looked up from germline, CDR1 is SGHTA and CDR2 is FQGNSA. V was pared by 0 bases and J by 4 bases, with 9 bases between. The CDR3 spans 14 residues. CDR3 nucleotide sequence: TGTGCCAGCAGCTTAGCCGGGGCACCAGAGACCCAGTACTTC. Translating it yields CASSLAGAPETQYF.

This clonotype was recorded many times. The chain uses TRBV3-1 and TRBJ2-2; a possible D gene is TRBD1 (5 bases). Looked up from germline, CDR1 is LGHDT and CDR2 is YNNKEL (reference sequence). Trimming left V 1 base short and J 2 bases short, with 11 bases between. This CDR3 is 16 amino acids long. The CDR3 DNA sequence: TGTGCCAGCAGCCAAGTCAGGACACTAAACACCGGGGAGCTGTTTTTT. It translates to CASSQVRTLNTGELFF.

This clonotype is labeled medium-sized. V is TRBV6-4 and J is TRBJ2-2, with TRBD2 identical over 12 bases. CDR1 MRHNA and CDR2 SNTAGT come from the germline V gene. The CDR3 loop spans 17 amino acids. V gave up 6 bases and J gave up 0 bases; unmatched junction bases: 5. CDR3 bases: TGTGCCAGCAGCAAGACTAGCGGGGGAGCGAACACCGGGGAGCTGTTTTTT. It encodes CASSKTSGGANTGELFF.